This TCR beta chain was obtained from a study of blood T cell repertoires in COVID-19 (dated by TCRdb to about 2020). Background on the whole study: Samples covering the acute and convalescent phases of COVID-19 were provided by collaborators in the United States, Italy and Spain. A freely available public database, intended as a resource for researchers studying the immune response to SARS-CoV-2, is where the repertoires were released. Subjects who had been exposed to COVID-19, were actively infected with it, or had recovered from it provided the deeply sampled blood TCRbeta repertoires that made up the dataset. Where HLA class I and class II types were available, the types were taken from metadata supplied by the sample provider, not from assay-based typing. Samples were obtained from the ongoing ImmuneRACE study (first 160 participants) and from about 1,300 subjects provided by 6 global collaborators. A de-identified subject ID, COVID-19 status, age in years and sex were almost always included in the sample metadata. The prospective study material was composed of cDNA or gDNA derived from T cells, B-cell-depleted T cells, or PBMCs. Study-level results and caveats: How much clinical and demographic metadata was included differed by source and by participant, and the metadata was provided uncurated.

Spanning cysteine to phenylalanine, the CDR3 consists of 14 amino acids. The DNA shown is the 42-base CDR3, in frame from base 1. Trimming removed 7 bases from V and 1 base from J; the gene matches leave 5 bases unexplained. The germline V gene provides CDR1 SQVTM and CDR2 ANQGSEA. TCRbeta CDR3 regions were amplified from genomic DNA using the immunoSEQ Assay, a bias-controlled multiplex PCR. In the source study's methods: The number of nucleated cells in each sample was estimated from the amplification of reference gene primers within the assay. To quantify the absolute abundance of each unique TCRbeta CDR3 rearrangement, sequence reads were collapsed and filtered. For each sample, productive Simpson clonality was calculated as the square root of Simpson's diversity index over productive rearrangements. TCRdb retrieved this table from immuneACCESS and kept in-frame rearrangements only. Not all clones are present; in checked studies, unresolved V genes account for under half, and no reason is known for the remainder. V, J and clone size reflect that table, while D and trimming were determined from the DNA. The sample table lists about 340,000 clones, 85% to 90% of them with a count of one. Roughly 6% of the sample belongs to the ten largest clones.

One collaborating source in Seattle enrolled patients while the patients were actively infected and followed the patients over time throughout the course of disease. Collaborating institutions collected whole blood in K2EDTA tubes following their own protocols. For TCRbeta analysis, collaborators shipped samples in one of three forms: frozen whole blood, isolated PBMCs, or DNA extracted from either of those sample types. Points on this clone: What this receptor recognizes is not known. Base qualities are missing; no much larger clone stands one base away.

Sequencing used peripheral blood. The receptor's source is a woman in her forties or fifties with COVID-19, enrolled during active disease. The chain is encoded by TRBV29-1 joined to TRBJ2-1; the junction holds 9 bases that match TRBD1. The CDR3 here reads CSATGTGSYNEQFF. The nucleotide sequence is TGCAGCGCTACCGGGACAGGGTCCTACAATGAGCAGTTCTTC.